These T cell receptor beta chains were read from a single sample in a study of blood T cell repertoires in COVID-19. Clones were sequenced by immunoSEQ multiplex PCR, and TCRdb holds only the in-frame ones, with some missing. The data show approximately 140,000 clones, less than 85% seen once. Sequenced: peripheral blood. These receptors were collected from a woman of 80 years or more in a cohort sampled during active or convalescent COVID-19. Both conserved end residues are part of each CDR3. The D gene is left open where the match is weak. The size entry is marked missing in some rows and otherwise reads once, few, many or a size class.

TGTGCCAGCAGTTATTCAACAGGGGGCAATCACTTCTACACCTTC	CASSYSTGGNHFYTF	.	TRBJ1-2	TRBV6-6	TRBD1
TGCGCCAGCAGCCAAGATCGCCCCGCCGGAGAGACCCAGTACTTC	CASSQDRPAGETQYF	.	TRBJ2-5	TRBV4-1	.
TGTGCCAGCAGTGGTGGTTGGACAGGGCGGAATTCACCCCTCCACTTT	CASSGGWTGRNSPLHF	once	TRBJ1-6	TRBV2	TRBD1
TGTGCCAGCAGTGAAGCGGGGGGTAGGACAATAATCTACGAGCAGTACTTC	CASSEAGGRTIIYEQYF	.	TRBJ2-7	TRBV6-1	.
TGTGCCAGCAGCTTATTAGTTAGAGGGAGCGGGGGGCCTAGATACGAGCAGTACTTC	CASSLLVRGSGGPRYEQYF	.	TRBJ2-7	TRBV11-3	TRBD2
TGTGCCAGCAGCTCGTTTGGACAGGGGGGCGTTTACGAGCAGTACTTC	CASSSFGQGGVYEQYF	.	TRBJ2-7	TRBV21-1	.
TGCAGCGTGGGACATTGGGGGTACACCGGGGAGCTGTTTTTT	CSVGHWGYTGELFF	.	TRBJ2-2	TRBV29-1	.
TGTGCCGGAACATCCGGGACAACCGATCAGCCCCAGCATTTT	CAGTSGTTDQPQHF	.	TRBJ1-5	TRBV28	.
TGTGCCAGCAGTTCCCCGGCGAGGGGCACAGATACGCAGTATTTT	CASSSPARGTDTQYF	.	TRBJ2-3	TRBV28	.
TGTGCCAGCAGGCGCGGGGGGGCCGGAAACACCATATATTTT	CASRRGGAGNTIYF	.	TRBJ1-3	TRBV11-2	.
TGTGCCAGCAGCCAAGTTCTTGGGACTTCTACAGATACGCAGTATTTT	CASSQVLGTSTDTQYF	.	TRBJ2-3	TRBV3-1/TRBV3-2	.
TGTGCCACCAGCAGCCACAGGTTACAGGGTGTCGGGGAGCTGTTTTTT	CATSSHRLQGVGELFF	.	TRBJ2-2	TRBV15	.
TGTGCCAGCTCATACGGACAGGTTCGGTTACTAGCCAAAAACATTCAGTACTTC	CASSYGQVRLLAKNIQYF	.	TRBJ2-4	TRBV18	TRBD1
TGTGCCAGCAGTACCCGGGGACAGGGTCCTATCTATGGCTACACCTTC	CASSTRGQGPIYGYTF	.	TRBJ1-2	TRBV27	TRBD1
TGTGCCAGCAGTGAATTTGGAGGGGGCTTGTCTTCACCCCTCCACTTT	CASSEFGGGLSSPLHF	.	TRBJ1-6	TRBV25-1	TRBD1
TGCGCCAGCAGTGATTATTCGTCTAGCGGGGGTCTGAATACGCAGTATTTT	CASSDYSSSGGLNTQYF	.	TRBJ2-3	TRBV10-2	TRBD2
TGTGCCAGCAGCCGAGGACAGTATGGCTACACCTTC	CASSRGQYGYTF	.	TRBJ1-2	TRBV7-9	.
TGTGCCAGCCGAGGTGGCGGCTCCTACAATGAGCAGTTCTTC	CASRGGGSYNEQFF	once	TRBJ2-1	TRBV7-2	.
TGTGCCTGGAGTGTAGGTTTTAGGGGGATCGGTGGCGGCTACACCTTC	CAWSVGFRGIGGGYTF	.	TRBJ1-2	TRBV30	.
TGCGCCAGCAGCCAAGCAGGGCCCTCTGGAAGCACCATATATTTT	CASSQAGPSGSTIYF	.	TRBJ1-3	TRBV4-1	.
TGTGCCAGCAGCAGACGGGGACAGGTATTTTTGGGTTCGCCCAATGAGCAGTTCTTC	CASSRRGQVFLGSPNEQFF	.	TRBJ2-1	TRBV9	TRBD1
TGTGCCAGCAGTGGACAGGGCTTAATTTTGAACACTGAAGCTTTCTTT	CASSGQGLILNTEAFF	.	TRBJ1-1	TRBV4-2	TRBD1
TGCGCCAGCAGCCAACGCCGGACAGGGACCAGCACAGATACGCAGTATTTT	CASSQRRTGTSTDTQYF	.	TRBJ2-3	TRBV4-1	TRBD1
TGTGCCAGCAGTTACAGACAGGACAATGAGCAGTTCTTC	CASSYRQDNEQFF	once	TRBJ2-1	TRBV6-6	.
TGTGCCAGCAGTGAAGAAGTACAGCTCAATCAGCCCCAGCATTTT	CASSEEVQLNQPQHF	.	TRBJ1-5	TRBV2	.
TGTGCCAGCAGCGTAGGAAGAGATGAGCAGTTCTTC	CASSVGRDEQFF	.	TRBJ2-1	TRBV9	.
TGTGCCAGCAGAAAGAGCGGGGGGAACACAGATACGCAGTATTTT	CASRKSGGNTDTQYF	.	TRBJ2-3	TRBV5-4	TRBD2
TGTGCCACCAGTGATCGGTCAGATACGCAGTATTTT	CATSDRSDTQYF	.	TRBJ2-3	TRBV24-1	.
TGTGCCAGCAGGCAACTAGGATCCAATGAGCAGTTCTTC	CASRQLGSNEQFF	.	TRBJ2-1	TRBV2	.
TGTGCCAGCAGTGATAGGAGGGGCATAAATCAGCCCCAGCATTTT	CASSDRRGINQPQHF	.	TRBJ1-5	TRBV2	.
TGTGCCAGTAGCGGGGGAGGTAATTCACCCCTCCACTTT	CASSGGGNSPLHF	.	TRBJ1-6	TRBV19	.
TGCGCCAGCAGCCGGACAGGGGACAGCTATGGCTACACCTTC	CASSRTGDSYGYTF	.	TRBJ1-2	TRBV5-1	TRBD1
TGTGCCAGCAGCCGCGAGGACAGCCGGGGCACCTTC	CASSREDSRGTF	.	TRBJ1-2	TRBV7-9	.
TGTGCCAGCAGCTTGTACGGCGGCTTCGGCTACACCTTC	CASSLYGGFGYTF	.	TRBJ1-2	TRBV5-4	.
TGTGCCAGCAGGCAGGGGGCTGGAAACACCATATATTTT	CASRQGAGNTIYF	.	TRBJ1-3	TRBV6-5	TRBD1
TGTGCCAGCATATCCGACAGGGGAGGAGGTCAGCCCCAGCATTTT	CASISDRGGGQPQHF	.	TRBJ1-5	TRBV6-1	TRBD1
TGTGCCAGCAGCTTAACAGCAGGGAACTCACCCCTCCACTTT	CASSLTAGNSPLHF	.	TRBJ1-6	TRBV7-3	.
TGTGCCAGCAGTTACGACGGACAGTTCGCTAATGAAAAACTGTTTTTT	CASSYDGQFANEKLFF	.	TRBJ1-4	TRBV6-5	.
TGTGCCAGCAGCTCAGGGGAAGGGGCTAACTATGGCTACACCTTC	CASSSGEGANYGYTF	.	TRBJ1-2	TRBV7-9	.
TGTGCCAGCAGCCAAGAAGGCGGGGGGGCAAACACCGGGGAGCTGTTTTTT	CASSQEGGGANTGELFF	.	TRBJ2-2	TRBV3-1/TRBV3-2	TRBD2
TGTGCCAGCAGTCCGTTCGTCTTTGCGGGGGGGCAAGAGACCCAGTACTTC	CASSPFVFAGGQETQYF	once	TRBJ2-5	TRBV3-1/TRBV3-2	TRBD2
TGTGCCAGCAGCCTTTTAGGACAGTTATACAATGAGCAGTTCTTC	CASSLLGQLYNEQFF	.	TRBJ2-1	TRBV3-1/TRBV3-2	.
TGTGCCAGCAGCCTTGACAGGGAGGCAACTAATGAAAAACTGTTTTTT	CASSLDREATNEKLFF	few	TRBJ1-4	TRBV7-2	TRBD1
TGCGCCAGCACTTCGGGGGGCCCCGCGGATACGCAGTATTTT	CASTSGGPADTQYF	.	TRBJ2-3	TRBV5-1	.
TGTGCCAGCAGTTTGGTCACAGTAGGGGGAAGGGCTGAAGCTTTCTTT	CASSLVTVGGRAEAFF	.	TRBJ1-1	TRBV28	.
TGCGCCAGCAGGGGGACTGGCGAGCAGTACTTC	CASRGTGEQYF	.	TRBJ2-7	TRBV23-1	.
TGTGCCAGCAGCTCGAGCAGCTCGGGGACCGGGGAGCTGTTTTTT	CASSSSSSGTGELFF	.	TRBJ2-2	TRBV5-4	.
TGTGCCAGTAGTGTTTCCGGGACTAGCTGGGAGACCCAGTACTTC	CASSVSGTSWETQYF	once	TRBJ2-5	TRBV19	TRBD2
TGTGCCAGCAGCTTCGTGGGGGCAAGCGGGGAGCTGTTTTTT	CASSFVGASGELFF	.	TRBJ2-2	TRBV11-3	.